One T cell receptor (beta chain) is described in this entry. Its antigen is currently not known. The record has no base qualities; no much larger clone is one base away. The study deep-sequenced TCR repertoires of sorted CD4+ and CD8+ blood T cells from severe aplastic anemia patients and healthy subjects. Ficoll-Paque density gradient centrifugation was used to isolate peripheral blood mononuclear cells. CD4+ and CD8+ T cells were sorted by FACS or magnetic beads before DNA extraction. Genomic DNA served as template for TCR beta VDJ combination and CDR3 sequence profiling. TCR repertoire sequencing was run on an Illumina HiSeq 2000. Per the source publication's procedure: Repertoires were assessed using TRBV/TRBJ rearrangement plots, CDR3 size and DJ length profiles, and Simpson's diversity index. The most abundant DNA sequence in the deep sequencing data was taken as the immunodominant clone. CDR3 amino acid sequences were screened for sharing across subjects and were compared with published repertoires and the VDJdb database. TCRdb reran the public reads through fastp at Q25 and MiXCR, keeping productive beta chains. Entries are consolidated by CDR3 protein sequence, retaining the most common genes and DNA. The V and J calls reflect TCRdb's pipeline rather than the authors' work. The sample yields about 210,000 distinct CDR3 sequences; approximately 35% were counted once. The ten largest clones add up to 0.9% to 1.2% of the sample.

The data originate from a study of CD8+CD57+ T cells in acquired aplastic anemia (dated by TCRdb to between 2017 and 2018). As for the study more broadly: DNA extracted from sorted CD4+ and CD8+ cells had a mean of about 3.2 ug, with a range of about 0.19 to 27.4 ug. For healthy donor samples, the average read count was around 10 million for CD4+ cells and 11 million to 13 million for CD8+ cells.

V ends up 0 bases short and J 6 bases short, with an unmatched junction base count of 7. From its cysteine to its phenylalanine, the CDR3 spans 15 amino acids. Solely the CDR3 DNA is kept, with 45 bases framed from the first base. The germline V gene specifies SGHRS as CDR1 and YFSETQ as CDR2. Broad study findings and their caveats: Around 27 CD8+ CDR3 sequences were shared between patients and controls but appeared highly expressed in patients and within their immunodominant clones. Between patients and healthy controls, no significant difference in CD8+ Simpson's diversity was found (P=0.060).

This sequence originates from a human donor in good health, serving as a control. The sequenced sample was sorted CD4+, CD8+, or CD8+CD57+ T cells (not recorded which) from PBMCs. The chain uses TRBV5-1 and TRBJ2-3, with 7 central nucleotides matching TRBD2. The CDR3 protein: CASSLVVGLKDTQYF. The DNA is as follows: TGCGCCAGCAGCTTGGTGGTGGGACTAAAGGATACGCAGTATTTT.